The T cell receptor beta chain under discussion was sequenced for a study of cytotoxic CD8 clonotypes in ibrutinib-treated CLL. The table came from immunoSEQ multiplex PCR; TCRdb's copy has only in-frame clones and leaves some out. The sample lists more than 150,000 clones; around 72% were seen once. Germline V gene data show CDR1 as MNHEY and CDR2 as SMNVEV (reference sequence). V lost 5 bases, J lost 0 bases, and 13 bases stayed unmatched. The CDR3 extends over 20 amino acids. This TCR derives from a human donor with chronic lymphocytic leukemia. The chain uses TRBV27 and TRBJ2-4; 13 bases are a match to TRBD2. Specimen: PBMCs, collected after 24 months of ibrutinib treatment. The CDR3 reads CASSLIAGTSGIKAKNIQYF. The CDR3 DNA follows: TGTGCCAGCAGTCTGATTGCCGGGACTAGCGGGATCAAAGCCAAAAACATTCAGTACTTC.